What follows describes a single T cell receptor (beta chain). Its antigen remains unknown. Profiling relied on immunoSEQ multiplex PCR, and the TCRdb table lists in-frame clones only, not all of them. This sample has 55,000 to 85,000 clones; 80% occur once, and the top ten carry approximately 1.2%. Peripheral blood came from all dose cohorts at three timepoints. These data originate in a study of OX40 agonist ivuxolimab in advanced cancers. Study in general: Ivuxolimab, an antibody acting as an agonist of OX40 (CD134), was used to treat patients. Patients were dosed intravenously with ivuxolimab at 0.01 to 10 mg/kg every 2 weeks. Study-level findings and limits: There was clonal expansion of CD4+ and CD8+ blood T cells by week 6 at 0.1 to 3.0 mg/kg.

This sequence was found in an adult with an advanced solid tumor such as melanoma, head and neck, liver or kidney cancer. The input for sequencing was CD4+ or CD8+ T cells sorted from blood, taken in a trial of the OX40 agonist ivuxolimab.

The CDR3 protein is CASSLGGTTYNSPLHF. The CDR3, as DNA: TGTGCCAGCAGCTTAGGGGGGACCACCTATAATTCACCCCTCCACTTT. The chain has TRBV7-2 and TRBJ1-6; D might be TRBD1 (5 bases). The ends were cut back, 1 base at V and 2 bases at J, with 9 bases in the middle. Germline V gene lookup returns CDR1 SGHTA and CDR2 FQGNSA. The CDR3 has 16 residues. The full variable domain, in which reference TRBV7-2 and TRBJ1-6 provide the parts outside the CDR3, is GAGVSQSPSNKVTEKGKDVELRCDPISGHTALYWYRQSLGQGLEFLIYFQGNSAPDKSGLPSDRFSAERTGGSVSTLTIQRTQQEDSAVYLCASSLGGTTYNSPLHFGNGTRLTVT.